This is a list of T cell receptor beta chains from one sample in a study of shared clonotypes between healthy human individuals. Generated by immunoSEQ multiplex PCR, the TCRdb table keeps only in-frame clones and is missing some. Among 2,500,000 or so clones listed, roughly 92% were seen once. The sample was naive CD4+ T cells from PBMCs. The receptors shown here come from a man aged 18 to 29 in good health. Some clones in this sample may be carry-over from other donors' samples. CDR3s include the opening cysteine and the closing phenylalanine or tryptophan. The order of the fields is V gene, J gene, D gene, clone size, CDR3 DNA, CDR3 protein. The D gene is left open where the match is weak. Clone size is given for some rows only: seen once, a few or many times, or a class if the clone is expanded.

v_call: TRBV7-2; j_call: TRBJ2-7; d_call: TRBD1; clone_size: .; cdr3_nt: TGTGCCAGCAGCGAAGACAGGGAGAGCTATTACGAGCAGTACTTC; cdr3_aa: CASSEDRESYYEQYF
v_call: TRBV11-2; j_call: TRBJ1-2; d_call: .; clone_size: .; cdr3_nt: TGTGCCAGCAGCCTGGGGGTCCGAGACTATGGCTACACCTTC; cdr3_aa: CASSLGVRDYGYTF
v_call: TRBV10-3; j_call: TRBJ1-4; d_call: .; clone_size: .; cdr3_nt: TGTGCCATCAGCAAAGGACAGCCTAATGAAAAACTGTTTTTT; cdr3_aa: CAISKGQPNEKLFF
v_call: TRBV14; j_call: TRBJ2-6; d_call: .; clone_size: .; cdr3_nt: TGTGCCAGCAGCCGGCCGGGGGCTGGGGCCAACGTCCTGACTTTC; cdr3_aa: CASSRPGAGANVLTF
v_call: TRBV7-9; j_call: TRBJ2-5; d_call: TRBD2; clone_size: .; cdr3_nt: TGTGCCAGCAGCTCGGCGGGAGCCCAAGAGACCCAGTACTTC; cdr3_aa: CASSSAGAQETQYF
v_call: TRBV19; j_call: TRBJ1-5; d_call: TRBD1; clone_size: .; cdr3_nt: TGTGCCGACCCAGGGACAGAACAGTATAGCAATCAGCCCCAGCATTTT; cdr3_aa: CADPGTEQYSNQPQHF
v_call: TRBV28; j_call: TRBJ2-7; d_call: .; clone_size: .; cdr3_nt: TGTGCCAGCAGTTTTTGGCGGGATAACTACGAGCAGTACTTC; cdr3_aa: CASSFWRDNYEQYF
v_call: TRBV7-9; j_call: TRBJ2-7; d_call: .; clone_size: .; cdr3_nt: TGTGCCAGCAGCATTAACCAGGGGAATCTGGACGAGCAGTACTTC; cdr3_aa: CASSINQGNLDEQYF
v_call: TRBV7-7; j_call: TRBJ2-5; d_call: TRBD1; clone_size: .; cdr3_nt: TGTGCCAGCAGCTTAAGCTGGACAGGGGTGGAGACCCAGTACTTC; cdr3_aa: CASSLSWTGVETQYF
v_call: TRBV27; j_call: TRBJ2-1; d_call: TRBD2; clone_size: once; cdr3_nt: TGTGCCAGCAGAGAGTGGACTAGCGGCCGCTCCTACAATGAGCAGTTCTTC; cdr3_aa: CASREWTSGRSYNEQFF
v_call: TRBV9; j_call: TRBJ2-5; d_call: TRBD2; clone_size: .; cdr3_nt: TGTGCCAGCAGCGCCTTAGCGGGAGTTGAAGAGACCCAGTACTTC; cdr3_aa: CASSALAGVEETQYF
v_call: TRBV28; j_call: TRBJ2-7; d_call: TRBD2; clone_size: .; cdr3_nt: TGTGCCAGCAGTTCCGGGACTACCGTCCACGAGCAGTACTTC; cdr3_aa: CASSSGTTVHEQYF
v_call: TRBV27; j_call: TRBJ2-3; d_call: TRBD1; clone_size: .; cdr3_nt: TGTGCCACTTCCGGGACAGGGGAAACAGATACGCAGTATTTT; cdr3_aa: CATSGTGETDTQYF
v_call: TRBV18; j_call: TRBJ2-7; d_call: TRBD1; clone_size: .; cdr3_nt: TGTGCCAGCTCCCTGGGACGGGACAGGACCTACGAGCAGTACTTC; cdr3_aa: CASSLGRDRTYEQYF
v_call: TRBV5-1; j_call: TRBJ1-2; d_call: .; clone_size: .; cdr3_nt: TGCGCCAGCAGCTGGAACCGACAGAGGGATGGCTACACCTTC; cdr3_aa: CASSWNRQRDGYTF
v_call: TRBV5-1; j_call: TRBJ2-3; d_call: TRBD2; clone_size: .; cdr3_nt: TGCGCCAGCAGCTTGGCGGCAGCGGGAGGCTTCAGCACAGATACGCAGTATTTT; cdr3_aa: CASSLAAAGGFSTDTQYF
v_call: TRBV7-3; j_call: TRBJ2-7; d_call: TRBD2; clone_size: once; cdr3_nt: TGTGCCAGCAGCTTGGGCTCAGCGGGAGTCGGCGAGCAGTACTTC; cdr3_aa: CASSLGSAGVGEQYF